What follows are 19 T cell receptor beta chains derived from one specimen sequenced in a study of monozygotic twins with inflammatory bowel disease. From its re-call of the 5' RACE reads, TCRdb lists each CDR3 protein once, without DNA. The record lists approximately 210,000 distinct CDR3 sequences, of which the ten most abundant hold 7.5% to 9.5%. Material for sequencing was blood. The receptors derive from a human donor with ulcerative colitis or Crohn's disease, or a healthy co-twin of an affected twin (not recorded which).

The V and J genes are TRBV6-5 and TRBJ1-1. The CDR3 extends over 13 amino acids. Looked up from germline, CDR1 is MNHEY and CDR2 is SVGAGI. The chain's CDR3 is CASSQPQVPVAFF.

This chain joins TRBV9 and TRBJ1-1; TCRdb indicates TRBD1, and absent DNA this call remains unverified. Germline lookup yields CDR1 SGDLS and CDR2 YYNGEE. This CDR3 is built from 16 residues. CDR3 residues: CASSVEPGAMDTEAFF.

The rearrangement joins TRBV5-1 to TRBJ2-3; TCRdb's D call of TRBD2 is untestable without DNA. CDR3 length: 14 amino acids. Germline V gives CDR1 SGHRS, CDR2 YFSETQ. The CDR3 region is CASRYGPLDDTQYF.

CDR3 residues: CASSLKAGQYGYTF. The V and J genes are TRBV27 and TRBJ1-2. Germline CDR1 reads MNHEY; CDR2 reads SMNVEV (reference sequence). There are 14 residues in the CDR3.

The V call is TRBV20-1, the J call TRBJ1-1; TCRdb picks TRBD1, but there is no DNA to check that call. The CDR3 covers 13 residues. From germline, CDR1 is DFQATT and CDR2 SNEGSKA (reference sequence). The CDR3 sequence is CSARDGSGQQAFF.

The genes are TRBV6-2 or TRBV6-3 and TRBJ2-1; no DNA is available, so the TRBD1 call from TCRdb remains unchecked. CDR1 and CDR2 (germline): MNHEY, SVGEGT. The CDR3 is 15 residues long. Here the CDR3 reads CASSRSGQGLDEQFF.

This chain joins TRBV12-3 or TRBV12-4 and TRBJ2-1; TCRdb names TRBD1, which stays unverified in the absence of DNA. The CDR3 is made up of 14 amino acids. The CDR3 is CASSIPGLQNEQFF.

The chain has TRBV6-1 and TRBJ2-7; TCRdb outputs TRBD1, but without DNA this stays unchecked. Germline V gives CDR1 MNHNS, CDR2 SASEGT. The CDR3 has 14 residues. The CDR3 reads CASRTGTGLYEQYF.

This chain links TRBV7-2 with TRBJ1-5. There are 15 residues in the CDR3. Per the germline V gene, CDR1 is SGHTA and CDR2 is FQGNSA. CDR3 region: CASSLVGDSNQPQHF. The entire variable domain, with the rest obtained from reference TRBV7-2 and TRBJ1-5, is as follows: GAGVSQSPSNKVTEKGKDVELRCDPISGHTALYWYRQSLGQGLEFLIYFQGNSAPDKSGLPSDRFSAERTGGSVSTLTIQRTQQEDSAVYLCASSLVGDSNQPQHFGDGTRLSIL.

The chain combines TRBV5-1 with TRBJ2-2; TCRdb's D gene call, TRBD1, goes unchecked for lack of DNA. Per the germline V gene, CDR1 is SGHRS and CDR2 is YFSETQ. The CDR3 extends over 14 amino acids. CDR3 region: CASSSQGTSGELFF. Together with reference TRBV5-1 and TRBJ2-2, the CDR3 gives the full variable domain: KAGVTQTPRYLIKTRGQQVTLSCSPISGHRSVSWYQQTPGQGLQFLFEYFSETQRNKGNFPGRFSGRQFSNSRSEMNVSTLELGDSALYLCASSSQGTSGELFFGEGSRLTVL.

V usage is TRBV6-5 and J usage is TRBJ2-1; TCRdb designates TRBD1, a call that cannot be tested without DNA. Germline assignment: CDR1 MNHEY and CDR2 SVGAGI. The CDR3 has 15 residues. CDR3 region: CASSYQGGPYNEQFF.

The rearrangement links TRBV2 to TRBJ1-2; with no DNA, the TCRdb D assignment of TRBD1 cannot be verified. CDR3 length: 13 residues. Germline CDR1 reads SNHLY; CDR2 reads FYNNEI. This CDR3 reads CASSEEGSYGYTF.

The chain uses TRBV20-1 and TRBJ2-7; with no DNA, the TCRdb D assignment of TRBD1 cannot be verified. Germline CDR1 is DFQATT and CDR2 is SNEGSKA (reference sequence). CDR3 length: 15 residues. The CDR3: CSARDRRGGSYEQYF.

The chain is built from TRBV7-8 and TRBJ2-7; TCRdb outputs TRBD1, but without DNA this stays unchecked. The germline gives CDR1 SGHVS, CDR2 FQNEAQ. This CDR3 contains 17 residues. The CDR3 region is CASSFPGGGQGLYEQYF.

The chain has TRBV19 and TRBJ2-1; checking the TCRdb D call of TRBD2 is not possible without DNA. Germline V gene sequence: CDR1 LNHDA, CDR2 SQIVND (reference sequence). CDR3 length: 13 amino acids. CDR3 region: CAISRRLHNEQFF.

This chain links TRBV7-9 with TRBJ1-1. CDR3 size: 12 residues. Germline V gene sequence: CDR1 SEHNR, CDR2 FQNEAQ (reference sequence). The CDR3 sequence is CASSLAASEAFF.

This chain joins TRBV29-1 and TRBJ2-2; the TCRdb call, TRBD1, lacks DNA for checking. The germline CDR1 and CDR2 sequences are SQVTM and ANQGSEA. The length of the CDR3 is 14 residues. The CDR3: CSAGQGVNTGELFF.

CDR3 loop: CSAPDFGRGRSSPLHF. The chain employs TRBV20-1 and TRBJ1-6. This CDR3 has 16 amino acids. Germline CDR1 is DFQATT and CDR2 is SNEGSKA (reference sequence).

This chain joins TRBV7-2 and TRBJ2-1; TCRdb indicates TRBD2, and absent DNA this call remains unverified. Germline CDR1 is SGHTA and CDR2 is FQGNSA. The CDR3 has 18 amino acids. CDR3 loop: CASSLAELAGGPYNEQFF.